A single sample gave rise to the 18 T cell receptor beta chains below, sequenced in a study of shared clonotypes between healthy human individuals. Clones were sequenced by immunoSEQ multiplex PCR, and TCRdb holds only the in-frame ones, with some missing. The data contain over 700,000 clones, roughly two thirds of them seen just once; the ten biggest clones take up about 1.7%. The sequenced sample was memory CD4+ T cells sorted from blood. The subset here: CD45RA-negative fraction. These receptors all come from a woman aged 25 to 39 in good health.

The table lists this clone with a count of one. The chain links TRBV13 to TRBJ2-2; D is perhaps TRBD1 (5 bases). The CDR3 is 15 amino acids. Germline assignment: CDR1 PRHDT and CDR2 FYEKMQ (reference sequence). Trimming took 1 base from V and 4 from J, leaving 10 bases between them. The CDR3 DNA follows: TGTGCCAGCAGCTTAGATGGGGCTTCCACCGGGGAGCTGTTTTTT. Translated: CASSLDGASTGELFF.

The count of this clone is one. This chain joins TRBV2 and TRBJ1-1; D is undetermined. The CDR3 extends over 15 amino acids. Trimming took off 1 base at V and 10 bases at J, with 19 bases between the two ends. Germline V CDR1 and CDR2: SNHLY, FYNNEI. The CDR3 is CASSEGSPGRAVAFF. The DNA for the CDR3 is TGTGCCAGCAGTGAAGGATCCCCGGGTAGGGCTGTAGCTTTCTTT. The entire variable domain, with the rest obtained from reference TRBV2 and TRBJ1-1, is as follows: EPEVTQTPSHQVTQMGQEVILRCVPISNHLYFYWYRQILGQKVEFLVSFYNNEISEKSEIFDDQFSVERPDGSNFTLKIRSTKLEDSAMYFCASSEGSPGRAVAFFGQGTRLTVV.

Of note for this clone: This is likely an artifact of a read error, given a far larger clone one base away. At the DNA level, this CDR3 is encoded by other sequences in the same sample as well. The V gene is TRBV18, the J gene TRBJ2-7; TRBD1 is a possible D gene (6 bases). Trimming left V 6 bases short and J 6 bases short, with 15 bases between. CDR1 and CDR2 (germline): KGHSH, LQKENI. This CDR3 contains 13 residues. CDR3: CASSPDSLGEQYF. Written as DNA, the CDR3 is TGTGCCAGCTCGCCGGACAGCCTGGGCGAGCAGTACTTC. Complete variable domain (other parts from reference TRBV18 and TRBJ2-7): NAGVMQNPRHLVRRRGQEARLRCSPMKGHSHVYWYRQLPEEGLKFMVYLQKENIIDESGMPKERFSAEFPKEGPSILRIQQVVRGDSAAYFCASSPDSLGEQYFGPGTRLTVT.

The gene calls are TRBV5-1 and TRBJ1-1; possible D gene TRBD1, 5 bases. Deletions cut 7 bases from V and 8 bases from J, with 21 bases between. The CDR3 contains 14 residues. CDR1 SGHRS and CDR2 YFSETQ come from the germline V gene. The CDR3 sequence is CASSGRGTEGEAFF. CDR3 nucleotides: TGCGCCAGCTCCGGTCGGGGGACTGAGGGGGAAGCTTTCTTT.

The chain links TRBV7-3 to TRBJ2-1; D ambiguous. Germline lookup yields CDR1 SGHTA and CDR2 FQGTGA. The V and J ends lost 5 bases and 4 bases respectively, with 6 bases between them. The CDR3 spans 12 residues. The CDR3 spells CASSRPYNEQFF. The CDR3 bases are TGTGCCAGCAGCCGACCGTACAATGAGCAGTTCTTC.

J is TRBJ2-2 and V is TRBV28, with 7 bases matching TRBD1. The CDR3 covers 14 residues. Germline CDR1 and CDR2: MDHEN and SYDVKM. Trimming cost V 8 bases and J 5 bases; bases outside gene matches: 8. The CDR3 nucleotides are TGTGCCAGCTTAACAGGGGTTAAAACCGGGGAGCTGTTTTTT. Its translation is CASLTGVKTGELFF.

This clone has a single count. The chain combines TRBV29-1 with TRBJ2-7; perhaps D is TRBD1 or TRBD2 (5 bases each). V lost 3 bases to trimming and J lost 1 base, with 7 bases between them. Germline lookup yields CDR1 SQVTM and CDR2 ANQGSEA. This CDR3 contains 12 residues. The CDR3 protein is CSVDGGSYEQYF. CDR3 coding DNA: TGCAGCGTTGATGGGGGTTCCTACGAGCAGTACTTC.

About this clone: Distinct nucleotide sequences in the sample also encode this CDR3. The gene calls are TRBV5-1 and TRBJ2-3; weak D call: TRBD1 (6 bases). V shed 0 bases and J shed 2 bases, with 10 bases lying between them. Germline V gives CDR1 SGHRS, CDR2 YFSETQ. CDR3 length: 15 amino acids. This CDR3 reads CASSLGQEFTDTQYF. CDR3 DNA sequence: TGCGCCAGCAGCTTGGGACAGGAGTTCACAGATACGCAGTATTTT.

A few counts support this clone. The chain combines TRBV27 with TRBJ1-2; D not resolved. Trimming removed 5 bases at V and 7 bases at J, with 20 bases between. CDR1 MNHEY and CDR2 SMNVEV come from the germline V gene (reference sequence). CDR3 length: 15 amino acids. The CDR3: CASSPTISGVSGYTF. The CDR3 DNA is TGTGCCAGCAGTCCCACCATCTCCGGGGTTAGTGGCTACACCTTC.

The chain uses TRBV23-1 and TRBJ2-5; no definite D call. TRBV23-1 is an ORF, and what it does is uncertain. The CDR3 extends over 14 amino acids. Between the trimmed V and J ends, which lost 0 bases and 5 bases, there was a span of 10 bases. CDR3 residues: CASSQSLTRETQYF. Here the CDR3 DNA reads TGCGCCAGCAGTCAATCACTGACCCGGGAGACCCAGTACTTC.

The chain couples TRBV30 to TRBJ2-5; 9 nucleotides line up with TRBD2. The V segment lost 4 bases and the J segment 4 bases; nucleotides outside the gene matches: 13. CDR1 and CDR2 from the germline V gene are GTSNPN and SVGIG (reference sequence). The CDR3 has 16 amino acids. The CDR3 coding sequence is TGTGCCTGGACCCAAGGGGCGGGAGGGCCAGGAGAGACCCAGTACTTC. Amino acids: CAWTQGAGGPGETQYF.

CDR3 sequence: CASGTGQGSWQPQHF. DNA of the CDR3: TGTGCCTCCGGTACGGGACAGGGGTCATGGCAGCCCCAGCATTTT. The chain is built from TRBV19 and TRBJ1-5, with 10 bases aligning to TRBD1. This CDR3 spans 15 amino acids. Germline values: CDR1 LNHDA, CDR2 SQIVND (reference sequence). V shed 11 bases and J 7 bases; nucleotides not matched to a gene: 14.

The chain has TRBV5-1 and TRBJ2-5; D is uncertain. This CDR3 has 14 amino acids. CDR1 and CDR2 from the germline V gene are SGHRS and YFSETQ. Trimming took off 0 bases at V and 5 bases at J, with 11 bases between the two ends. DNA for the CDR3: TGCGCCAGCAGCTTGGAAGTTTTCGCGGAGACCCAGTACTTC. It specifies CASSLEVFAETQYF.

CDR3 region: CASSSPGRMGETQYF. CDR3 bases: TGTGCCAGCAGTTCACCGGGACGGATGGGGGAGACCCAGTACTTC. The chain has TRBV28 and TRBJ2-5; the D call may be TRBD1 or TRBD2 (5 bases each). V was trimmed by 4 bases and J by 5 bases, leaving 17 bases between them. From germline, CDR1 is MDHEN and CDR2 SYDVKM. The CDR3 spans 15 residues.

The chain links TRBV18 to TRBJ2-5; D is perhaps TRBD2 (7 bases). Germline assignment: CDR1 KGHSH and CDR2 LQKENI. Trimming removed 3 bases at V and 4 bases at J, with 21 bases between. CDR3 length: 17 amino acids. CDR3 region: CASSPPRARGPSETQYF. CDR3 sequence (DNA): TGTGCCAGCTCACCCCCGAGGGCGCGGGGGCCCTCAGAGACCCAGTACTTC.

This chain uses TRBV28 with TRBJ2-1, with 10 positions matching TRBD2. V shed 6 bases and J 8 bases; nucleotides not matched to a gene: 25. Germline V lookup: CDR1 MDHEN, CDR2 SYDVKM. CDR3 length: 20 amino acids. CDR3 nucleotides: TGTGCCAGCAGACACGGCACTCTAGCGGGAGTCGGTCTCCTCAATTATGAGCAGTTCTTC. This codes for CASRHGTLAGVGLLNYEQFF.

The DNA of the CDR3 is TGTGCCAGCAGCTCGCAGGGATACAATCAGCCCCAGCATTTT. Protein product: CASSSQGYNQPQHF. V and J are TRBV5-4 and TRBJ1-5; D may be TRBD1 (5 bases). Germline V gene sequence: CDR1 SGHNT, CDR2 YYREEE (reference sequence). V was pared by 3 bases and J by 3 bases, with 10 bases between. The CDR3 is 14 amino acids.

The gene calls are TRBV6-5 and TRBJ1-1, with D perhaps TRBD1 (5 bases). V was clipped by 6 bases and J by 6 bases, with 14 bases between them. This CDR3 region has 13 residues. Germline loops: CDR1 MNHEY, CDR2 SVGAGI. The DNA of the CDR3 is TGTGCCAGCAGCAGGGCCGATATGGCTGAAGCTTTCTTT. As protein: CASSRADMAEAFF.